This T cell receptor beta chain was sequenced for a study of human T cells and chemical hapten exposure. Study-wide points: PT1 expanded TCR numbers tracked positively with patch test score. The number of TCRs over 1 in 1000 frequency stayed unchanged after DPC.

TCRdb ran MiXCR on the RACE reads and lists one entry per CDR3 protein. The sample includes roughly 53,000 distinct CDR3 sequences, approximately 9.9% of them seen just once. Stated time point: patch test 3, about 24 weeks after DPC sensitization. The sample's treatment: therapeutic diphenylcyclopropenone sensitization with weekly scalp DPC. Ahead of each patch test application, blood was drawn. A remark on this clonotype: Its specificity is not known. A clone one base away is much larger, so this may be a read error.

Per germline, CDR1 SQVTM and CDR2 ANQGSEA. The CDR3 loop spans 12 amino acids. The J gene is TRBJ1-5, the V gene TRBV29-1, with D perhaps matching TRBD1 (5 bases). Sample: whole blood, taken in connection with sensitization to the hapten diphenylcyclopropenone (DPC). The sequence was collected from a woman aged 40 to 49 with alopecia areata. Some clones in this sample may be carry-over from other donors' samples. For the CDR3, the DNA is TGCAGCGATGGGGACGGAAATCGGCCCCAGCATTTT. Amino acids: CSDGDGNRPQHF.